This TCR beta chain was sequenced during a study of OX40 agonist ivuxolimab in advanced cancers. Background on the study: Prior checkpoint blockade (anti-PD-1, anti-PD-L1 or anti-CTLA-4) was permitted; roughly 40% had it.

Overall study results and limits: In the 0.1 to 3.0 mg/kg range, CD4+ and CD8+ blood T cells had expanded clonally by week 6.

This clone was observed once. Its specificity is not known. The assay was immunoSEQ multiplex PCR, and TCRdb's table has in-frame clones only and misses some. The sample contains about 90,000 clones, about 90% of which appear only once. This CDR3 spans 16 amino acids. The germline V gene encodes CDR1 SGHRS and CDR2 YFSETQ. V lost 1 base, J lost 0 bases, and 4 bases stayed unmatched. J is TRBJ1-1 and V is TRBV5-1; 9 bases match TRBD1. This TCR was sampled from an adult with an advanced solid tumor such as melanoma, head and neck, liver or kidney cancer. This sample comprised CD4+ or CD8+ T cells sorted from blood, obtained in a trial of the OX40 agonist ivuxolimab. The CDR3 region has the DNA TGCGCCAGCAGCTTGTTCGGGGACAGGGTGAACACTGAAGCTTTCTTT. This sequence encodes CASSLFGDRVNTEAFF. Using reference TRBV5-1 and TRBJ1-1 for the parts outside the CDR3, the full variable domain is KAGVTQTPRYLIKTRGQQVTLSCSPISGHRSVSWYQQTPGQGLQFLFEYFSETQRNKGNFPGRFSGRQFSNSRSEMNVSTLELGDSALYLCASSLFGDRVNTEAFFGQGTRLTVV.